This TCR beta chain emerged from a study of T cell responses to AZD1222 COVID-19 vaccine. TCRdb keeps only in-frame clones here, not all; method: immunoSEQ multiplex PCR. The data hold fewer than 90,000 clones, with 70% to 90% observed a single time. V was shortened by 6 bases and J by 4 bases, with 19 bases between the two germline ends. CDR3 length equals 15 residues. Germline assignment: CDR1 MDHEN and CDR2 SYDVKM. Study results and caveats: Two doses of AZD1222 preceded a rise in Spike-specific TCR breadth and depth.

A note on this clone: The antigen is undetermined.

This sequence was found in an adult in good health. Source: peripheral blood, taken on day 0 of AZD1222 vaccination. The V gene is TRBV28, the J gene TRBJ2-7; the D gene is possibly TRBD1 (6 bases). The CDR3, as DNA: TGTGCCAGCAGAAAACAGGGTGTACTTGGTTACGAGCAGTACGTC. Amino acid sequence: CASRKQGVLGYEQYV.